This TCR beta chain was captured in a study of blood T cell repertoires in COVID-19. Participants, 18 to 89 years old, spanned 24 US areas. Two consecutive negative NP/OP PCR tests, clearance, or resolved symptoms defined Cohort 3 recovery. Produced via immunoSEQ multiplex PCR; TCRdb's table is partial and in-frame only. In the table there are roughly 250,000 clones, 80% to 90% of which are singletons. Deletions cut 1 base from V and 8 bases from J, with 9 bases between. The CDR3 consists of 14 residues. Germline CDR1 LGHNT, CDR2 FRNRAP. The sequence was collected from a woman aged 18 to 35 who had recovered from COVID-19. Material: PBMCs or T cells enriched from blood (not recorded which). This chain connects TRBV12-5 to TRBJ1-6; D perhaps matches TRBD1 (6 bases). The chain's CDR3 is CASGLAGGDSPLHF. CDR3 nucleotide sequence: TGTGCTAGTGGTTTGGCGGGGGGCGATTCACCCCTCCACTTT.